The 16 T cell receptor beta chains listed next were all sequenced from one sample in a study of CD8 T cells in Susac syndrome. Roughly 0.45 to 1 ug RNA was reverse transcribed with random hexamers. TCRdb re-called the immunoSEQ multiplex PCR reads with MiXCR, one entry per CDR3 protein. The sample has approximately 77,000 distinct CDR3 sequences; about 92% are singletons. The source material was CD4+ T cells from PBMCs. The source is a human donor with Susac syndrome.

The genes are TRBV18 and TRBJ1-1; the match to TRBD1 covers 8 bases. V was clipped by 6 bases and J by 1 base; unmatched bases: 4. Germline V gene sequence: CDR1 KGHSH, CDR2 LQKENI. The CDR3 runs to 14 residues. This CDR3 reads CASSRDRKNTEAFF. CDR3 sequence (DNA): TGTGCCAGCTCCCGGGACAGGAAGAACACTGAAGCTTTCTTT.

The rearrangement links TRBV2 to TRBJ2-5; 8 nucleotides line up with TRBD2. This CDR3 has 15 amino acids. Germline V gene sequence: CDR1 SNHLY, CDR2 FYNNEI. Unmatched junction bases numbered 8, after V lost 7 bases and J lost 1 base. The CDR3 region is CASTPLAGLQETQYF. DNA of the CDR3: TGTGCCAGCACGCCCCTAGCGGGTCTCCAAGAGACCCAGTACTTC.

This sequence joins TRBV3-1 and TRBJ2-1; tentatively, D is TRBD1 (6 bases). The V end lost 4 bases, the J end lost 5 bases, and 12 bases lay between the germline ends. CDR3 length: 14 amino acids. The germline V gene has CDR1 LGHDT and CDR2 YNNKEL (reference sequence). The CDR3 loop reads CASSPFGQNNEQFF. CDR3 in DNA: TGTGCCAGCAGCCCTTTCGGACAGAACAATGAGCAGTTCTTC.

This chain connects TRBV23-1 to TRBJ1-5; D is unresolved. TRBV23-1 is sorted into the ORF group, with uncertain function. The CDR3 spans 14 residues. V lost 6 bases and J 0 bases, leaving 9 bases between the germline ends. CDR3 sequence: CASSLPDSNQPQHF. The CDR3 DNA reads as TGCGCCAGCAGCTTACCGGATAGCAATCAGCCCCAGCATTTT.

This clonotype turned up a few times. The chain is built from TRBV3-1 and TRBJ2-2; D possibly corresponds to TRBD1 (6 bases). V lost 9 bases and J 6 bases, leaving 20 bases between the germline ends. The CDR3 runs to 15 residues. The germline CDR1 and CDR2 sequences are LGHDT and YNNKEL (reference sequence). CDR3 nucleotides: TGTGCCAGTGCCCTATGGGGGCAGGGGTCCGGGGAGCTGTTTTTT. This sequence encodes CASALWGQGSGELFF.

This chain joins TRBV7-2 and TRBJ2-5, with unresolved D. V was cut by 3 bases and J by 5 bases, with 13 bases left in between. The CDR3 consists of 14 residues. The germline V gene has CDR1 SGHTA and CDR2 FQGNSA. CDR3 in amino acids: CASSFRQERETQYF. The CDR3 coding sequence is TGTGCCAGCAGCTTCCGTCAGGAGAGGGAGACCCAGTACTTC.

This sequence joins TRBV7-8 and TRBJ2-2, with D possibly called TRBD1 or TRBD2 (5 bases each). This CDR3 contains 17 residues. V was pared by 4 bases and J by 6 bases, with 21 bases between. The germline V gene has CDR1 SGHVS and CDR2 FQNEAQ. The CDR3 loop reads CASSSSPKGPRAGELFF. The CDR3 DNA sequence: TGTGCCAGCAGCTCTAGCCCCAAGGGGCCAAGGGCCGGGGAGCTGTTTTTT.

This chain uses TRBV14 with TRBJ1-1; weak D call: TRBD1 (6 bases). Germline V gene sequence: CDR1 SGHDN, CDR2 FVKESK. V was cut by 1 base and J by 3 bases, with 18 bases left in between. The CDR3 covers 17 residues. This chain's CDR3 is CASSQVVGTLPYTEAFF. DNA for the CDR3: TGTGCCAGCAGCCAAGTTGTCGGGACACTTCCCTACACTGAAGCTTTCTTT. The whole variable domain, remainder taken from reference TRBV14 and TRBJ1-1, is EAGVTQFPSHSVIEKGQTVTLRCDPISGHDNLYWYRRVMGKEIKFLLHFVKESKQDESGMPNNRFLAERTGGTYSTLKVQPAELEDSGVYFCASSQVVGTLPYTEAFFGQGTRLTVV.

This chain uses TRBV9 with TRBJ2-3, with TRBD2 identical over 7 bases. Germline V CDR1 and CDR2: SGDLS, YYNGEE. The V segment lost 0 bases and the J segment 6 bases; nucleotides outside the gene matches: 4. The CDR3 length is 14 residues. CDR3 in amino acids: CASSVGGSSDTQYF. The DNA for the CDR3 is TGTGCCAGCAGCGTAGGCGGGAGTAGCGATACGCAGTATTTT.

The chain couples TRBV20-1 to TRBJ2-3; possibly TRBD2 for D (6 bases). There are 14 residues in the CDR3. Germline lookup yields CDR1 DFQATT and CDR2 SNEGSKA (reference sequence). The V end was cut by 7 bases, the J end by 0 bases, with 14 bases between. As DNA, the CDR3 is TGCAGTGTACTAGCTAGCGTAAGCACAGATACGCAGTATTTT. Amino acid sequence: CSVLASVSTDTQYF.

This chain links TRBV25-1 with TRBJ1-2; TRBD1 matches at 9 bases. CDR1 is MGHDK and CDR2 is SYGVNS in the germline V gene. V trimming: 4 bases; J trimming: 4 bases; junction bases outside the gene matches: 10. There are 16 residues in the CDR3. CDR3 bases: TGTGCCAGCAGTGGGCTCGACAGGGGGGTAGGCTATGGCTACACCTTC. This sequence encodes CASSGLDRGVGYGYTF.

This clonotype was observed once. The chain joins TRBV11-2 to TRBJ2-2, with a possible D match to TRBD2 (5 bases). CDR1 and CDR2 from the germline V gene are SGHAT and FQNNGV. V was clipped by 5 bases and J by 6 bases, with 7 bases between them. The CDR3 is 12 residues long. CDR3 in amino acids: CASSPGSGELFF. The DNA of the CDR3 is TGTGCCAGCAGCCCGGGGTCCGGGGAGCTGTTTTTT.

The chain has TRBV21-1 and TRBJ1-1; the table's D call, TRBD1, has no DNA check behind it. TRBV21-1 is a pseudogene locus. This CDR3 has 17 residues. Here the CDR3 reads CASSSPERSGGDTEAFF. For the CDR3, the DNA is TGTGCCAGCAGCAGCCCCGAACGATCAGGGGGAGACACTGAAGCTTTCTTT.

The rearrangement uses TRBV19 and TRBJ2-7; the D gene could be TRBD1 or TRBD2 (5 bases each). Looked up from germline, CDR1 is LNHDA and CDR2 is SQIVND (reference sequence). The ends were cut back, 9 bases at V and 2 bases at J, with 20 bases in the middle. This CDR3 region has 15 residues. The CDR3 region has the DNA TGTGCCAGCCGGCTCGGGGCCGACGTCACCTACGAGCAGTACTTC. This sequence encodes CASRLGADVTYEQYF.

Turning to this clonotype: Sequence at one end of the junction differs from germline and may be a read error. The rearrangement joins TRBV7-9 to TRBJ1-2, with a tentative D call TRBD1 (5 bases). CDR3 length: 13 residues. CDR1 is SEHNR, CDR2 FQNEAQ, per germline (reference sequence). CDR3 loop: CASSLAGDGVYTF. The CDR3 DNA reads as TGTGCCAGCAGCCTAGCGGGGGATGGAGTCTACACCTTC.

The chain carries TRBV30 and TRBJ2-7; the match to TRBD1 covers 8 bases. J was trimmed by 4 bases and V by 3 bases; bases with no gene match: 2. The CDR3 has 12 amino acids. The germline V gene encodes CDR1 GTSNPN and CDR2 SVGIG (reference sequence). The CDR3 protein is CAWSRDRYEQYF. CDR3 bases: TGTGCCTGGAGCCGGGACAGGTACGAGCAGTACTTC.